Each of the 5 T cell receptor beta chains below was sequenced from the same sample in a study of T cells in Graves' hyperthyroidism and ophthalmopathy (dated by TCRdb to the late 2010s). The library relied on multiplex PCR. The sample was run on an Illumina HiSeq 2000. TCR beta CDR3 regions were amplified from RNA transcripts. The TCR CDR3 was subjected to a first round of RT-PCR using the HTBI primer set and the Qiagen OneStep RT-PCR kit. The raw public reads went through TCRdb reprocessing: fastp at Q25, MiXCR clone calling, in-frame beta chains kept. Every CDR3 protein is listed once, alongside the most common genes and DNA of its rows. The sample records 550,000 to 700,000 distinct CDR3 sequences, roughly 15% of which are singletons. The ten largest clonotypes hold around 4.1% of the sample. Source material: blood. The source of these receptors is a woman between 40 and 55 years old with Graves' ophthalmopathy.

This clonotype appeared many times. The chain employs TRBV2 and TRBJ2-7, with D maybe TRBD2 (5 bases). CDR3 length: 14 residues. The germline V gene encodes CDR1 SNHLY and CDR2 FYNNEI. Trimming shortened V by 8 bases and J by 4 bases, and 18 bases separated the two germline ends. CDR3 sequence: CASLRSRGPYEQYF. CDR3 DNA sequence: TGTGCCAGCTTGCGGTCCAGAGGGCCATACGAGCAGTACTTC.

The rearrangement joins TRBV2 to TRBJ1-1; D not resolved. The CDR3 is 12 residues long. The ends were cut back, 6 bases at V and 6 bases at J, with 11 bases in the middle. CDR1 is SNHLY and CDR2 is FYNNEI in the germline V gene. CDR3 coding DNA: TGTGCCAGCAGCCGAAGAGCGGCTGAAGCTTTCTTT. It yields the protein CASSRRAAEAFF.

In its sample, this clonotype was seen many times. This chain connects TRBV5-4 to TRBJ1-2, with D perhaps matching TRBD1 (5 bases). V lost 2 bases and J 6 bases, leaving 11 bases between the germline ends. The CDR3 extends over 13 amino acids. The germline V gene has CDR1 SGHNT and CDR2 YYREEE (reference sequence). DNA for the CDR3: TGTGCCAGCAGCTTCCGGGGAGGGGATGGCTACACCTTC. Translating gives CASSFRGGDGYTF.

This clonotype has a count of ten or more. The chain recombines TRBV7-6 with TRBJ2-7; D perhaps matches TRBD1 (5 bases). V was shortened by 0 bases and J by 1 base, with 10 bases between the two germline ends. CDR1 is SGHVS, CDR2 FNYEAQ, per germline. The CDR3 totals 15 residues. The CDR3 loop is CASSLATGPSYEQYF. The CDR3 DNA reads as TGTGCCAGCAGCTTAGCAACAGGTCCTTCCTACGAGCAGTACTTC.

This clonotype came up a few times. The gene calls are TRBV28 and TRBJ2-5; 14 positions match TRBD2. V lost 6 bases and J lost 5; bases outside the gene matches: 8. Germline loops: CDR1 MDHEN, CDR2 SYDVKM. The CDR3 covers 16 residues. The CDR3 sequence is CASRTPGLAGVETQYF. The CDR3, as DNA: TGTGCCAGCAGGACACCGGGACTAGCGGGAGTCGAGACCCAGTACTTC.